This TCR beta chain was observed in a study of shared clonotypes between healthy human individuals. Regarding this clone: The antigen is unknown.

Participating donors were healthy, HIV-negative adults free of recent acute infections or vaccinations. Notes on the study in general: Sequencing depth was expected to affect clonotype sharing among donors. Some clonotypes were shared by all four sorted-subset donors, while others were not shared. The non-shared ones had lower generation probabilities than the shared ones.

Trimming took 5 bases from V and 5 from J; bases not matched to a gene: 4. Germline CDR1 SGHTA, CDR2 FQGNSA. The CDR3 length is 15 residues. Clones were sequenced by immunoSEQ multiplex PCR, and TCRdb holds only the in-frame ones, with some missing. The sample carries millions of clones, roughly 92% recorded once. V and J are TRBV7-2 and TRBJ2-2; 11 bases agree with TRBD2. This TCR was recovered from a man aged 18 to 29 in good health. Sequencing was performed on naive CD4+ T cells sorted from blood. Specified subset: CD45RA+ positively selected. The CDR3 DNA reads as TGTGCCAGCAGCCCACGGACTAGCGGGACCGGGGAGCTGTTTTTT. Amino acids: CASSPRTSGTGELFF.